Listed here are 16 T cell receptor beta chains from one sample, sequenced in a study of blood T cell repertoires in COVID-19. Profiled with immunoSEQ multiplex PCR; TCRdb holds only in-frame clones, not every one. The data contain approximately 200,000 clones, roughly 91% of them singletons. The material sequenced was PBMCs or T cells enriched from blood (not recorded which). These receptors were obtained from a man aged 25-45 years in a cohort exposed to, infected with or recovered from COVID-19 (not recorded which).

This chain connects TRBV24-1 to TRBJ2-1; no firm D call. The CDR3 totals 13 residues. CDR1 and CDR2 (germline): KGHDR, SFDVKD. Trimming cost V 2 bases and J 4 bases, with 5 bases left between them. CDR3 in amino acids: CATSDSVYNEQFF. For the CDR3, the DNA is TGTGCCACCAGTGATTCGGTATACAATGAGCAGTTCTTC.

In DNA, the CDR3 is TGTGCCATCAGTGGGGACAGGGGCACGGAGACCCAGTACTTC. It codes for CAISGDRGTETQYF. The chain has TRBV10-3 and TRBJ2-5; 10 bases map to TRBD1. From germline, CDR1 is ENHRY and CDR2 SYGVKD. This CDR3 spans 14 amino acids. The V segment lost 4 bases and the J segment 5 bases; nucleotides outside the gene matches: 4.

The chain links TRBV19 to TRBJ2-2; tentative D call: TRBD2 (8 bases). Trimming pared 6 bases from V and 4 bases from J, leaving 15 bases between. The germline V gene encodes CDR1 LNHDA and CDR2 SQIVND (reference sequence). The CDR3 is made up of 15 amino acids. The chain's CDR3 is CASRRGLAGTGELFF. In nucleotides, the CDR3 is TGTGCCAGTAGGAGGGGGCTAGCGGGCACCGGGGAGCTGTTTTTT.

V usage is TRBV6-5 and J usage is TRBJ2-7; 11 positions match TRBD2. Germline V gene sequence: CDR1 MNHEY, CDR2 SVGAGI. Trimming removed 2 bases from V and 2 bases from J; junction bases left unmatched: 5. CDR3 length: 16 amino acids. This chain's CDR3 is CASSYTGLADTYEQYF. In DNA, the CDR3 is TGTGCCAGCAGTTACACGGGACTAGCGGACACCTACGAGCAGTACTTC.

This chain uses TRBV7-9 with TRBJ2-5, with D maybe TRBD2 (6 bases). Germline CDR1 and CDR2: SEHNR and FQNEAQ (reference sequence). The CDR3 is 15 amino acids. The V end was cut by 5 bases, the J end by 5 bases, with 18 bases between. As DNA, the CDR3 is TGTGCCAGCAGCCAAGTCGCCGGGGGTTCGGAGACCCAGTACTTC. Encoded protein: CASSQVAGGSETQYF.

This clone has a handful of counts. The rearrangement links TRBV9 to TRBJ2-7, with a possible D match to TRBD1 (5 bases). V was clipped by 0 bases and J by 2 bases, with 9 bases between them. CDR1 and CDR2 from the germline V gene are SGDLS and YYNGEE. This CDR3 is built from 14 residues. CDR3 coding DNA: TGTGCCAGCAGCGTAGGGGGCAGCACCTACGAGCAGTACTTC. Its protein product is CASSVGGSTYEQYF.

The chain employs TRBV5-1 and TRBJ1-2, with 7 bases identical to TRBD1. CDR1 is SGHRS and CDR2 is YFSETQ in the germline V gene. There are 14 residues in the CDR3. Trimming took 4 bases from V and 6 from J; bases not matched to a gene: 9. Here the CDR3 reads CASSGSRQGHGYTF. The DNA for the CDR3 is TGCGCCAGCAGCGGCAGCCGACAGGGCCATGGCTACACCTTC.

The rearrangement links TRBV10-1 to TRBJ2-3; perhaps TRBD1 as D (6 bases). The CDR3 loop spans 17 amino acids. Trimming cost V 0 bases and J 1 base, with 14 bases left between them. The germline V gene encodes CDR1 WNHNN and CDR2 SYGVQD (reference sequence). CDR3 sequence reads: CASSESKQGVGTDTQYF. DNA of the CDR3: TGCGCCAGCAGTGAGTCGAAACAGGGAGTTGGCACAGATACGCAGTATTTT.

This clone has a single count. The chain employs TRBV5-4 and TRBJ2-7, with D unresolved. CDR1 is SGHNT, CDR2 YYREEE, per germline (reference sequence). Trimming left V 0 bases short and J 1 base short, with 8 bases between. This CDR3 has 14 residues. In DNA, the CDR3 is TGTGCCAGCAGCTTGGCTGGCAGATCCTACGAGCAGTACTTC. This translates into CASSLAGRSYEQYF.

The V and J genes are TRBV19 and TRBJ1-2, with 11 bases fitting TRBD1. J was trimmed by 7 bases and V by 10 bases; bases with no gene match: 14. The CDR3 is 15 residues long. Germline V CDR1 and CDR2: LNHDA, SQIVND (reference sequence). The CDR3 spells CATTPEGTGGVGYTF. The CDR3 DNA is TGTGCCACAACGCCTGAGGGGACAGGGGGTGTTGGCTACACCTTC. The entire variable domain, with the rest obtained from reference TRBV19 and TRBJ1-2, is as follows: DGGITQSPKYLFRKEGQNVTLSCEQNLNHDAMYWYRQDPGQGLRLIYYSQIVNDFQKGDIAEGYSVSREKKESFPLTVTSAQKNPTAFYLCATTPEGTGGVGYTFGSGTRLTVV.

V usage is TRBV7-2 and J usage is TRBJ2-2; a possible D gene is TRBD1 (7 bases). This CDR3 has 15 residues. Germline loops: CDR1 SGHTA, CDR2 FQGNSA. Trimming removed 5 bases at V and 4 bases at J, with 14 bases between. The CDR3 region is CASSPRGDRTGELFF. CDR3 nucleotides: TGTGCCAGCAGCCCCAGGGGGGACCGCACCGGGGAGCTGTTTTTT.

This CDR3 is CASSPGTGAFF. CDR3 sequence (DNA): TGCGCCAGCAGCCCCGGAACGGGGGCTTTCTTT. The chain combines TRBV5-1 with TRBJ1-1; unclear D gene. The CDR3 is made up of 11 amino acids. The V and J ends lost 4 bases and 11 bases respectively, with 12 bases between them. Germline CDR1 is SGHRS and CDR2 is YFSETQ.

The chain has TRBV6-2 or TRBV6-3 and TRBJ2-2; 8 bases map to TRBD2. The CDR3 sequence is 17 residues long. The V segment lost 5 bases and the J segment 2 bases; nucleotides outside the gene matches: 10. The germline V gene has CDR1 MNHEY and CDR2 SVGEGT. DNA for the CDR3: TGTGCCAGCAGTCGGGGGGGCGGGCCCCGAAACACCGGGGAGCTGTTTTTT. Its translation is CASSRGGGPRNTGELFF.

A single count supports this clone. The chain combines TRBV18 with TRBJ2-3, with TRBD2 identical over 8 bases. There are 16 residues in the CDR3. The germline gives CDR1 KGHSH, CDR2 LQKENI. The junction had 19 bases not matched to a gene; V was cut back by 3 bases and J by 14 bases. The CDR3 here is CASSPSQLAGPPSPYF. CDR3 sequence (DNA): TGTGCCAGCTCACCTTCTCAGCTAGCGGGCCCCCCTTCCCCGTATTTT.

This clone was recorded only once. The rearrangement links TRBV5-1 to TRBJ2-1; 9 positions agree with TRBD2. Germline CDR1 and CDR2: SGHRS and YFSETQ. The CDR3 covers 13 residues. The V segment lost 4 bases and the J segment 12 bases; nucleotides outside the gene matches: 8. CDR3 loop: CASSPHSGSVQFF. CDR3 DNA: TGCGCCAGCAGCCCCCATAGCGGGAGTGTGCAGTTCTTC.

The gene calls are TRBV2 and TRBJ2-2, with D perhaps TRBD2 (5 bases). V lost 1 base and J 3 bases, leaving 18 bases between the germline ends. CDR3 length: 18 residues. CDR1 is SNHLY and CDR2 is FYNNEI in the germline V gene. CDR3 sequence (DNA): TGTGCCAGCAGTGAAGGGGTCGGGATTCCTATGGACACCGGGGAGCTGTTTTTT. Translation: CASSEGVGIPMDTGELFF. The whole variable domain, filled in from reference TRBV2 and TRBJ2-2, reads EPEVTQTPSHQVTQMGQEVILRCVPISNHLYFYWYRQILGQKVEFLVSFYNNEISEKSEIFDDQFSVERPDGSNFTLKIRSTKLEDSAMYFCASSEGVGIPMDTGELFFGEGSRLTVL.